This T cell receptor beta chain is from a study of CD8 T cells in Susac syndrome. RNA was extracted with the RNeasy kit, and a quantity of roughly 0.5 to 1 ug was reverse transcribed using random hexamers. An immunoSEQ multiplex PCR generated amplified TCR beta CDR3 products spanning 54 Vbeta and 13 Jbeta. One entry per CDR3 protein results from TCRdb running MiXCR on the immunoSEQ multiplex PCR reads. The table lists about 200,000 distinct CDR3 sequences, around nine tenths of them singletons. The V end lost 4 bases, the J end lost 3 bases, and 26 bases lay between the germline ends. The CDR3 is made up of 19 amino acids.

What was sequenced was CD8+ T cells from PBMCs. This clonotype was sampled from a human donor with multiple sclerosis. The chain is built from TRBV12-3 or TRBV12-4 and TRBJ2-3, with a possible D match to TRBD2 (5 bases). The CDR3 is CASSSPRMATERATDTQYF. CDR3 coding DNA: TGTGCCAGCAGTTCCCCGAGGATGGCCACGGAGAGGGCGACAGATACGCAGTATTTT.